Reported below is one T cell receptor beta chain. What it binds is unknown. The data were taken from a study of cytomegalovirus exposure and HLA in healthy donors. The study, taken as a whole, reports: The study assumed roughly uniform donor sequencing depth for presence/absence analyses. A later analysis revealed that TCR association rates differed between HLA loci, peaking at DRB1 and bottoming out at HLA-C. In a later analysis, V- and J-gene trimming of beta chains associated with a DCLRE1C missense variant, replicated independently. In a later analysis, CMV-associated beta chains were mostly HLA-associated, it appeared.

Germline values: CDR1 SGHNT, CDR2 YYREEE (reference sequence). The CDR3 has 14 residues. J gave up 2 bases and V 6 bases, and 6 bases lay outside the gene matches. The PCR contained 60 Vbeta and 13 Jbeta primers. Assay: immunoSEQ multiplex PCR; the TCRdb copy retains only in-frame clones and omits some. The sample carries about 160,000 clones, around 80% recorded once. This TCR was recovered from a girl aged 5 to 17 in good health and CMV-seropositive. Specimen: PBMCs. The chain combines TRBV5-4 with TRBJ2-5, with 8 bases lining up with TRBD2. Here the CDR3 reads CASTARGGQETQYF. The DNA of the CDR3 is TGTGCCAGCACCGCCCGCGGGGGGCAAGAGACCCAGTACTTC. Combining the CDR3 with reference TRBV5-4 and TRBJ2-5 gives the whole variable domain ETGVTQSPTHLIKTRGQQVTLRCSSQSGHNTVSWYQQALGQGPQFIFQYYREEENGRGNFPPRFSGLQFPNYSSELNVNALELDDSALYLCASTARGGQETQYFGPGTRLLVL.